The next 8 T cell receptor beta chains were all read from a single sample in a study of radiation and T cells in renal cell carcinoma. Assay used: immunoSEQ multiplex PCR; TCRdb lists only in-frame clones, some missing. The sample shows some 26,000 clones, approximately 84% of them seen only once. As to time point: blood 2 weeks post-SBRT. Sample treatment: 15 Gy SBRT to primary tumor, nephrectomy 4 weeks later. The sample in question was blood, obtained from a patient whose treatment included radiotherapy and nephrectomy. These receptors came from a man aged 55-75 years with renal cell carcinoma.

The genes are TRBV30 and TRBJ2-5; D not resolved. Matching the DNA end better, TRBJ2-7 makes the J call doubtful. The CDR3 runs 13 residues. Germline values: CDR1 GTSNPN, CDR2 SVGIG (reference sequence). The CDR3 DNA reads TGTGCCTGGACGAACGGATCCTCCTACGAGCAGTACTTC. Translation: CAWTNGSSYEQYF.

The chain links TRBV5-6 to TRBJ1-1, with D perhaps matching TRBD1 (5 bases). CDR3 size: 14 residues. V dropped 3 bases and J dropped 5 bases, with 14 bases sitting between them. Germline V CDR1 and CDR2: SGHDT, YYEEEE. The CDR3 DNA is TGTGCCAGCAGCTGGGGCCCGGGGGGAACTGAAGCTTTCTTT. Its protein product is CASSWGPGGTEAFF.

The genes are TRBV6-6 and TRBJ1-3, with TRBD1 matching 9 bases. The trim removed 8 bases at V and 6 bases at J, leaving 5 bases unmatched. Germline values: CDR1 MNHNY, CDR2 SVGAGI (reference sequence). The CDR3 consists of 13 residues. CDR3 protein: CASLTGGLNTIYF. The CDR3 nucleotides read TGTGCCAGCTTAACAGGGGGCCTAAACACCATATATTTT.

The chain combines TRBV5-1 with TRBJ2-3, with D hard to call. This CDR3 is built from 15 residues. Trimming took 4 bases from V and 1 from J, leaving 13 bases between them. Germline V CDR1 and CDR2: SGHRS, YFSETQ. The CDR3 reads CASSDDSRGTDTQYF. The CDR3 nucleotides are TGCGCCAGCAGCGACGACTCACGAGGCACAGATACGCAGTATTTT.

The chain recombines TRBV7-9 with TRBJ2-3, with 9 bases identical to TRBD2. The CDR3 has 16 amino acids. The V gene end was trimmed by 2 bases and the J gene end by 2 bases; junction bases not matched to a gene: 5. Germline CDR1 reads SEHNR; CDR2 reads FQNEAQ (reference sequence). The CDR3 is CASSLMLAGYTDTQYF. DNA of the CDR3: TGTGCCAGCAGCTTAATGCTAGCGGGGTACACAGATACGCAGTATTTT.

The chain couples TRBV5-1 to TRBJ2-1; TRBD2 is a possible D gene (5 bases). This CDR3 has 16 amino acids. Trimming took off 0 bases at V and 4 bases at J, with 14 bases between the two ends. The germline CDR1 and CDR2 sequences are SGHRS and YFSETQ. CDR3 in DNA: TGCGCCAGCAGCTTGGCCACGGGGAGCGATTACAATGAGCAGTTCTTC. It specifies CASSLATGSDYNEQFF.

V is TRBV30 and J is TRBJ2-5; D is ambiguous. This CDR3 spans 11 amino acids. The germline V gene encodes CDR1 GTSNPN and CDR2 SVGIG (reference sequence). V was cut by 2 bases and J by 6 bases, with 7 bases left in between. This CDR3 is CAWSNLQTQYF. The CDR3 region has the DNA TGTGCCTGGAGTAATTTGCAGACCCAGTACTTC.

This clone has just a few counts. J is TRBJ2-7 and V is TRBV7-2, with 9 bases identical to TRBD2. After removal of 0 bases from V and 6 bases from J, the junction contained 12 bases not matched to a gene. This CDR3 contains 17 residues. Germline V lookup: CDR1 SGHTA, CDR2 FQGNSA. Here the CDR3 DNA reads TGTGCCAGCAGCTTAGCGCAGGGTGGCGGGAGGGCCGGCGAGCAGTACTTC. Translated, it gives CASSLAQGGGRAGEQYF.